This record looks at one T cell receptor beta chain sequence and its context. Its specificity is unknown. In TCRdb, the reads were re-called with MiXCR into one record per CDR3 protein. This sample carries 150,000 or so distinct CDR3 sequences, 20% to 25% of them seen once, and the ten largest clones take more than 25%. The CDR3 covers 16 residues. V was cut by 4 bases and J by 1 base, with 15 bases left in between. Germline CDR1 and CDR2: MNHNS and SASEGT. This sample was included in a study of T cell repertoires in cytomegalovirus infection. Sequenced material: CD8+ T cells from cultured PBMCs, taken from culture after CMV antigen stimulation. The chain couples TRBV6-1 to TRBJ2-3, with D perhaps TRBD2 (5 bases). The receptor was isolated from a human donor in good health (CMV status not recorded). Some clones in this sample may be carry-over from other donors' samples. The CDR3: CASSGTPGSGTDTQYF. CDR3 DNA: TGTGCCAGCAGTGGCACGCCGGGGTCGGGCACAGATACGCAGTATTTT.